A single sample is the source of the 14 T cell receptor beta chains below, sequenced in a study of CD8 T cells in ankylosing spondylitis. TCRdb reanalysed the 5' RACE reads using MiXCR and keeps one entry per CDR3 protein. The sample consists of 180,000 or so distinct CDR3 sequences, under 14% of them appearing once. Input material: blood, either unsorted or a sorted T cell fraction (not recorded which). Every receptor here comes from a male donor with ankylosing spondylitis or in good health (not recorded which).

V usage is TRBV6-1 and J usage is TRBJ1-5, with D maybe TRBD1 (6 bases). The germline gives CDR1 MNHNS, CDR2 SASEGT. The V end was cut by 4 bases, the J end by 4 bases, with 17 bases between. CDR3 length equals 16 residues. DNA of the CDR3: TGTGCCAGCAGTGTACGAGCGGGACAACCGAATCAGCCCCAGCATTTT. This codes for CASSVRAGQPNQPQHF.

The CDR3 DNA reads as TGCAGTGCTAGAGTTGGTGCAGCGGCAGATACGCAGTATTTT. It codes for CSARVGAAADTQYF. The J gene is TRBJ2-3, the V gene TRBV20-1; maybe TRBD2 (5 bases). With 1 base removed from V and 4 bases from J, the gap between germline ends came to 12 bases. The CDR3 is 14 residues long. In germline, CDR1 is DFQATT, CDR2 SNEGSKA (reference sequence).

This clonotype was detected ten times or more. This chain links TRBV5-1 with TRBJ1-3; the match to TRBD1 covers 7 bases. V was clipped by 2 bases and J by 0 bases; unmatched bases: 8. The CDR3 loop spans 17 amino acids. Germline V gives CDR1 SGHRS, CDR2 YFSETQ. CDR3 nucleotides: TGCGCCAGCAGCTTAAGGACAGGACCAATCTCTGGAAACACCATATATTTT. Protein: CASSLRTGPISGNTIYF.

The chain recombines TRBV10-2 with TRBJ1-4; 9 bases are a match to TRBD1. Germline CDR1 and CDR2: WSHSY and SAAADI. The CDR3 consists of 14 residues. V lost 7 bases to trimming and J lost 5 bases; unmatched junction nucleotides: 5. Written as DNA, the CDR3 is TGCGCCAGCATGCATACAGGGGGCAATGAAAAACTGTTTTTT. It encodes CASMHTGGNEKLFF.

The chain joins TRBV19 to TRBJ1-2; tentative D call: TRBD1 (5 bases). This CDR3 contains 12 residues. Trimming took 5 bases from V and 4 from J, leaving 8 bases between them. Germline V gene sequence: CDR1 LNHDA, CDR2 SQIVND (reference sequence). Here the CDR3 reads CASSDQGYGYTF. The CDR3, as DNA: TGTGCCAGTAGTGACCAGGGCTATGGCTACACCTTC.

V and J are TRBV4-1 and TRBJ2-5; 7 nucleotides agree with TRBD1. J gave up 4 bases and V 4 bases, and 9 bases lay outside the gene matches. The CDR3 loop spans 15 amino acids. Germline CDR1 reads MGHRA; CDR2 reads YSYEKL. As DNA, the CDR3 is TGCGCCAGCAGCCCTCCCCGGCAGGGGGTAGAGACCCAGTACTTC. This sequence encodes CASSPPRQGVETQYF.

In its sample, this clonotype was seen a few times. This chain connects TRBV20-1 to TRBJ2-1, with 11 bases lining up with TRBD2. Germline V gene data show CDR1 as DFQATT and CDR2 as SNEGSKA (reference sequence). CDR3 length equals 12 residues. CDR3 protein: CSGNSGGVEQFF. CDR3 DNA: TGCAGCGGTAATAGCGGGGGGGTGGAGCAGTTCTTC.

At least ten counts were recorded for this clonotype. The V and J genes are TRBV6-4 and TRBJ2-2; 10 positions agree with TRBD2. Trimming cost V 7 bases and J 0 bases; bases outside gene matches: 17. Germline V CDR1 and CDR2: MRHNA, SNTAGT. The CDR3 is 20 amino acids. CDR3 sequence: CASTQGLSSGGIPNTGELFF. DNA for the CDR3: TGTGCCAGCACCCAAGGCCTATCTAGCGGGGGAATACCGAACACCGGGGAGCTGTTTTTT.

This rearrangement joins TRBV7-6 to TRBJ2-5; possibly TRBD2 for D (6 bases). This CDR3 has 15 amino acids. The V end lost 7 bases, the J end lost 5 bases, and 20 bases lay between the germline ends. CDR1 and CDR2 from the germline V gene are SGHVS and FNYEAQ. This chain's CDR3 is CASTPYGGGGETQYF. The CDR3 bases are TGTGCCAGCACCCCATACGGGGGAGGTGGGGAGACCCAGTACTTC.

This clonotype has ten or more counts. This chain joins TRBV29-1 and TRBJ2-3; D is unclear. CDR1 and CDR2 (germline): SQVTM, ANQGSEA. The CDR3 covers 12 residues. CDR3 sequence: CGGGPNTDTQYF. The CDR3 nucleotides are TGCGGTGGTGGACCGAACACAGATACGCAGTATTTT.

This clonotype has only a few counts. CDR3 protein: CASSVDRGIGQPQHF. CDR3 nucleotide sequence: TGCGCCAGCAGCGTGGACAGGGGAATAGGTCAGCCCCAGCATTTT. The rearrangement links TRBV5-1 to TRBJ1-5; TRBD1 aligns across 9 bases. Germline CDR1 SGHRS, CDR2 YFSETQ. The V gene end was trimmed by 4 bases and the J gene end by 6 bases; junction bases not matched to a gene: 8. The CDR3 has 15 residues. The complete variable domain, with remaining parts taken from reference TRBV5-1 and TRBJ1-5, reads KAGVTQTPRYLIKTRGQQVTLSCSPISGHRSVSWYQQTPGQGLQFLFEYFSETQRNKGNFPGRFSGRQFSNSRSEMNVSTLELGDSALYLCASSVDRGIGQPQHFGDGTRLSIL.

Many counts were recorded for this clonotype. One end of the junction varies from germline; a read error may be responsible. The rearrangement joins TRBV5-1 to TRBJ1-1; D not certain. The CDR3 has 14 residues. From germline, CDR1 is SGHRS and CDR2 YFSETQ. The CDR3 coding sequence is TGCGCCAGCAGGTTGGAGGCTGGGCGAGTGAAAGCTTTCTTT. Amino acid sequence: CASRLEAGRVKAFF. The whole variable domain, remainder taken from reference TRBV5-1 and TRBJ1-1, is KAGVTQTPRYLIKTRGQQVTLSCSPISGHRSVSWYQQTPGQGLQFLFEYFSETQRNKGNFPGRFSGRQFSNSRSEMNVSTLELGDSALYLCASRLEAGRVKAFFGQGTRLTVV.

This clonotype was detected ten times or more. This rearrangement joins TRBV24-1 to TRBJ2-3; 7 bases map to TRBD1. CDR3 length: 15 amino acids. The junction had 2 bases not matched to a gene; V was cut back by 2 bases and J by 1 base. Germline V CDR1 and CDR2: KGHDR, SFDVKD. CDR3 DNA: TGTGCCACCAGTGATTACGGGACAGGCACAGATACGCAGTATTTT. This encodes CATSDYGTGTDTQYF.

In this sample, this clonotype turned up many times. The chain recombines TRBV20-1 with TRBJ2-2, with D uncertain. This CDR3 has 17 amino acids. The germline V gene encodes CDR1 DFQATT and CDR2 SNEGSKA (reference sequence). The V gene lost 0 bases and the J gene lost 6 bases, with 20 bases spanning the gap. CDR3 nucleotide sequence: TGCAGTGCTAGAGACCTCCGGGCCCTCGCGAAGTCCGGGGAGCTGTTTTTT. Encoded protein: CSARDLRALAKSGELFF.